This TCR beta chain was identified during a study of blood T cell repertoires in COVID-19. Study in general: PBMCs, B-cell-depleted T cells, or T cells were the source of the cDNA or gDNA that made up the material.

How the authors handled the data: Estimates of nucleated cell counts were drawn from the amplification of reference gene primers. Some clones are missing from TCRdb's copy, which holds only in-frame ones; the method was immunoSEQ multiplex PCR. The DNA gave D and trimming, while V, J and clone size come from that table. The data show about 300,000 clones, about 87% seen once. The sequenced sample consisted of peripheral blood. This receptor was identified in a woman between 40 and 55 years old who had recovered from COVID-19.

CDR3 in DNA: TGTGCCAGCTCCGCGACTCCTAGTGAAAAACTGTTTTTT. It encodes CASSATPSEKLFF. The chain is built from TRBV18 and TRBJ1-4, with D unresolved. V shed 6 bases and J shed 7 bases, with 12 bases lying between them. The CDR3 totals 13 residues. Germline V gene sequence: CDR1 KGHSH, CDR2 LQKENI.